This T cell receptor beta chain was observed in a study of blood T cell repertoires in COVID-19. Study details: PBMCs, B-cell-depleted T cells, or T cells were the source of the cDNA or gDNA that made up the material.

Methods used by the authors: From reference gene primer amplification, estimates of nucleated cell counts were derived. Here immunoSEQ multiplex PCR was the method, and the copy in TCRdb shows in-frame clones only, minus some. V and J calls and clone size follow that table, whereas D and trimming were derived from the DNA. The table lists 150,000 or so clones, 80% to 90% of them singletons. The CDR3 extends over 15 amino acids. V lost 4 bases to trimming and J lost 9 bases; unmatched junction nucleotides: 14. The germline CDR1 and CDR2 sequences are SGHDT and YYEEEE. Sequenced input: peripheral blood. The chain joins TRBV5-6 to TRBJ2-3; 7 positions agree with TRBD1. The source of this sequence is a woman in her 40s with acute or convalescent COVID-19. CDR3 DNA: TGTGCCAGCAGCCAACCGCTAGACAGGGTAGGAACGCAGTATTTT. Translated: CASSQPLDRVGTQYF.